The 8 T cell receptor beta chains presented below share a single source sample, sequenced in a study of blood T cell repertoires in COVID-19. Sequencing was performed with immunoSEQ multiplex PCR; in TCRdb, only in-frame clones are kept and a portion is missing. In the table there are a few hundred thousand clones, around 84% of which are singletons. The sequencing input was PBMCs or T cells enriched from blood (not recorded which). The receptors here all came from a woman aged 35 to 49 who had recovered from COVID-19.

This sequence joins TRBV6-5 and TRBJ2-5; TRBD1 matches 9 bases. In germline, CDR1 is MNHEY, CDR2 SVGAGI. The CDR3 contains 15 residues. V lost 6 bases and J lost 0; bases outside the gene matches: 5. CDR3 coding DNA: TGTGCCAGCAGCCGTGGACAGGGGTACCAAGAGACCCAGTACTTC. Its translation: CASSRGQGYQETQYF.

This chain joins TRBV10-3 and TRBJ1-1; D gene ambiguous. Germline V gene sequence: CDR1 ENHRY, CDR2 SYGVKD. Trimming pared 0 bases from V and 8 bases from J, leaving 13 bases between. The CDR3 runs 14 residues. The CDR3 DNA sequence: TGTGCCATCAGTGAGTCCGCGGGGATCACCGAAGCTTTCTTT. Translation gives CAISESAGITEAFF.

The V call is TRBV27, the J call TRBJ2-7; D is possibly TRBD2 (6 bases). The length of the CDR3 is 14 residues. Trimming removed 2 bases at V and 5 bases at J, with 13 bases between. Germline V CDR1 and CDR2: MNHEY, SMNVEV (reference sequence). Here the CDR3 reads CASSLLARANEQYF. The CDR3 nucleotides read TGTGCCAGCAGTTTACTAGCGCGGGCAAACGAGCAGTACTTC.

V gene TRBV18 combines with J gene TRBJ1-2; TRBD1 agrees at 9 bases. Trimming took 2 bases from V and 3 from J; bases not matched to a gene: 10. The CDR3 sequence is 17 residues long. Germline V lookup: CDR1 KGHSH, CDR2 LQKENI. CDR3 residues: CASSPSLSTGGDYGYTF. As DNA, the CDR3 is TGTGCCAGCTCACCATCGTTATCGACAGGGGGGGACTATGGCTACACCTTC.

V gene TRBV7-8 combines with J gene TRBJ2-2; 8 positions match TRBD2. Trimming removed 5 bases from V and 2 bases from J; junction bases left unmatched: 7. This CDR3 spans 16 amino acids. The germline CDR1 and CDR2 sequences are SGHVS and FQNEAQ. CDR3 region: CASSPFLAGNTGELFF. The CDR3 DNA follows: TGTGCCAGCAGCCCCTTCCTAGCGGGTAACACCGGGGAGCTGTTTTTT. Full variable domain (missing parts from reference TRBV7-8 and TRBJ2-2): GAGVSQSPRYKVAKRGQDVALRCDPISGHVSLFWYQQALGQGPEFLTYFQNEAQLDKSGLPSDRFFAERPEGSVSTLKIQRTQQEDSAVYLCASSPFLAGNTGELFFGEGSRLTVL.

A single count supports this clone. J is TRBJ2-5 and V is TRBV6-2 or TRBV6-3; possible D gene TRBD2, 6 bases. The ends were cut back, 4 bases at V and 5 bases at J, with 11 bases in the middle. There are 13 residues in the CDR3. Germline values: CDR1 MNHEY, CDR2 SVGEGT. The CDR3 loop is CASSSVAVETQYF. DNA for the CDR3: TGTGCCAGCAGTTCAGTAGCGGTGGAGACCCAGTACTTC.

V usage is TRBV6-6 and J usage is TRBJ2-7; TRBD2 matches 10 bases. The CDR3 length is 14 residues. Germline lookup yields CDR1 MNHNY and CDR2 SVGAGI (reference sequence). J lost 4 bases, V lost 4 bases, and 4 bases had no gene match. The CDR3 nucleotides read TGTGCCAGCAGTTCCTCTAGCGGGAGTTACGAGCAGTACTTC. This codes for CASSSSSGSYEQYF.

This clone was observed a single time. This sequence joins TRBV18 and TRBJ1-1; TRBD1 matches 7 bases. This CDR3 has 15 residues. Germline assignment: CDR1 KGHSH and CDR2 LQKENI. J was trimmed by 3 bases and V by 2 bases; bases with no gene match: 6. CDR3 coding DNA: TGTGCCAGCTCACCAATGACAGGGACATACACTGAAGCTTTCTTT. Translation gives CASSPMTGTYTEAFF.